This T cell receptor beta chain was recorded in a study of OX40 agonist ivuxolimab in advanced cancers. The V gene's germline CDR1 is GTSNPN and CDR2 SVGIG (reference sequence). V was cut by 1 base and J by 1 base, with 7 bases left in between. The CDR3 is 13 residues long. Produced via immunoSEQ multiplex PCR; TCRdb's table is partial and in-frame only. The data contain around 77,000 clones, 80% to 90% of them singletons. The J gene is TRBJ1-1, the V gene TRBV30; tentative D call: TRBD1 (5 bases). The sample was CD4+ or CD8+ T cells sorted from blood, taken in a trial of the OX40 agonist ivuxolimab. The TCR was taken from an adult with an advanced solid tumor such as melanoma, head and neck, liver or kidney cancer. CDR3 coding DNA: TGTGCCTGGAGTGAGACAGAGAACACTGAAGCTTTCTTT. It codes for CAWSETENTEAFF. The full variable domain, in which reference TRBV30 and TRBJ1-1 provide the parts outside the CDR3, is SQTIHQWPATLVQPVGSPLSLECTVEGTSNPNLYWYRQAAGRGLQLLFYSVGIGQISSEVPQNLSASRPQDRQFILSSKKLLLSDSGFYLCAWSETENTEAFFGQGTRLTVV.